The present T cell receptor (beta chain) was sequenced within a study of CD8 T cells in Susac syndrome. The T cells that were sequenced for TCR beta were CD8+ and CD4+ cells from blood. Susac syndrome patients met recently defined diagnostic criteria for definite or probable disease. The authors negatively isolated CD8+ and CD4+ T cells and FACS-enriched TEMRA cells. Reverse transcription of roughly 0.45 to 1 ug RNA was carried out with random hexamers. Coverage of TCR beta CDR3 amplification by immunoSEQ multiplex PCR extended to 54 Vbeta and 13 Jbeta. TCRdb ran MiXCR on the immunoSEQ multiplex PCR reads and lists one entry per CDR3 protein. The table lists some 96,000 distinct CDR3 sequences, 85% to 95% of them singletons. The CDR3 is 14 residues long. The V gene end was trimmed by 7 bases and the J gene end by 7 bases; junction bases not matched to a gene: 9. The germline V gene encodes CDR1 DFQATT and CDR2 SNEGSKA (reference sequence).

The genes are TRBV20-1 and TRBJ2-1, with 11 bases identical to TRBD1. Input material: CD4+ T cells from PBMCs. The TCR sequence derives from a human donor with Susac syndrome. CDR3 sequence reads: CSGRAGTGGNEQFF. The DNA of the CDR3 is TGCAGTGGTAGGGCTGGGACAGGGGGAAATGAGCAGTTCTTC.